This passage covers 2 T cell receptor beta chains from one sample sequenced in a study of shared clonotypes between healthy human individuals. Data came from immunoSEQ multiplex PCR; TCRdb stores just in-frame clones and leaves some out. The sample has approximately 720,000 clones, about two thirds seen once. The sequenced sample consisted of memory CD4+ T cells sorted from blood. The subset denotes: CD45RA-negative fraction. These receptors all come from a woman aged 25 to 39 in good health.

V gene TRBV28 combines with J gene TRBJ1-5, with 8 bases that match TRBD1. The ends lost 6 bases at V and 1 base at J; junction bases unmatched: 5. Germline V gene data show CDR1 as MDHEN and CDR2 as SYDVKM. The CDR3 loop spans 15 amino acids. CDR3 DNA sequence: TGTGCCAGCAGCCCAGGACAGGGAAGCAATCAGCCCCAGCATTTT. Amino acid sequence: CASSPGQGSNQPQHF.

This clone was recorded once. The chain has TRBV15 and TRBJ2-7; weak D call: TRBD1 (6 bases). This CDR3 region has 12 residues. Germline V gives CDR1 LNHNV, CDR2 YYDKDF (reference sequence). V was trimmed by 0 bases and J by 12 bases, leaving 12 bases between them. Written as DNA, the CDR3 is TGTGCCACCAGCAGAGAGCCGGGACACCCGTACTTC. This sequence encodes CATSREPGHPYF.